The sequence of this T cell receptor (beta chain) was determined in a study of response to subunit inactivated influenza vaccine. Findings of the study overall: Authors suggested few new T cells are recruited by each seasonal influenza vaccination.

Germline loops: CDR1 MGHDK, CDR2 SYGVNS. Trimming stripped 3 bases from V and 11 bases from J, with 13 bases between. The CDR3 spans 12 residues. This clonotype was seen only a few times. The antigen remains unidentified. TCRdb re-called the RT-PCR reads through MiXCR, storing one row per CDR3 protein. The table shows over 400,000 distinct CDR3 sequences, with 10% to 15% occurring only once. The origin of this receptor is a man over 45 who received an inactivated influenza vaccine. The source was PBMCs from blood, collected roughly 47 days after vaccination. The chain is built from TRBV25-1 and TRBJ1-1; no reliable D call. Here the CDR3 DNA reads TGTGCCAGCAGTGATTTTGATGGGGAGGCTTTCTTT. This codes for CASSDFDGEAFF.